The 13 T cell receptor beta chains below all came from one sample that was sequenced in a study of tumor-infiltrating lymphocytes in glioblastoma multiforme (TCRdb year 2017). The sequencer was an Illumina HiSeq 2500. Using a modified ARM-PCR protocol with multiple V-beta primers and a C-beta primer, the team built TCRB libraries from RNA through three nested multiplex PCR rounds. TCRdb ran its own pipeline on the public reads, namely fastp trimming at Q25 and MiXCR clone calling, and kept in-frame beta chains. Rows matching on CDR3 protein sequence are summarized as one entry with the most common DNA and genes. This sample gives 10,000 to 15,000 distinct CDR3 sequences in total; roughly 64% of them show up just once. Of the sample, under 40% falls within the top ten clones. Sequenced input: brain tumor tissue. These receptors were collected from a male donor with glioblastoma.

In the case of this clonotype: Compared with germline, one end of the junction differs, possibly owing to a read error. This sequence joins TRBV20-1 and TRBJ2-1, with D perhaps being TRBD1 or TRBD2 (5 bases each). The CDR3 is 14 residues long. CDR1 and CDR2 from the germline V gene are DFQATT and SNEGSKA (reference sequence). CDR3 sequence: CSTRHYRHYNEQFF. CDR3 DNA sequence: TGCAGTACTAGACACTACAGGCACTACAACGAGCAGTTCTTC.

This clonotype was found many times. V and J are TRBV28 and TRBJ1-5, with 10 bases aligning to TRBD1. V was clipped by 2 bases and J by 2 bases; unmatched bases: 3. The CDR3 runs to 16 residues. Germline V gene sequence: CDR1 MDHEN, CDR2 SYDVKM. CDR3 amino acids: CASSLGGTGGNQPQHF. The CDR3 DNA follows: TGTGCCAGCAGTTTAGGGGGGACAGGGGGCAATCAGCCCCAGCATTTT.

Regarding this clonotype: The germline gene is not matched at one end of the junction; a read error may be the cause. This chain uses TRBV14 with TRBJ2-1; no reliable D call. CDR3 length: 14 residues. Germline values: CDR1 SGHDN, CDR2 FVKESK. CDR3 region: CTSSQDVHYNEQFF. CDR3 DNA sequence: TGTACCAGCAGCCAAGATGTGCATTACAATGAGCAGTTCTTC.

The V and J genes are TRBV6-5 and TRBJ1-4, with 10 bases that match TRBD1. The CDR3 extends over 16 amino acids. The germline V gene encodes CDR1 MNHEY and CDR2 SVGAGI. The junction had 7 bases not matched to a gene; V was cut back by 5 bases and J by 4 bases. The chain's CDR3 is CASSPDRGWGNEKLFF. The DNA for the CDR3 is TGTGCCAGCAGTCCGGACAGGGGGTGGGGTAATGAAAAACTGTTTTTT.

Concerning this clonotype itself: One junction end disagrees with the germline gene, perhaps due to a read error. The V gene is TRBV12-3 or TRBV12-4, the J gene TRBJ2-3, with D maybe TRBD2 (6 bases). The CDR3 has 15 residues. The CDR3 here is CASSRTGTPLDTQCF. The CDR3 nucleotides are TGTGCCAGCAGCCGTACCGGGACTCCACTGGATACGCAGTGTTTT.

In the case of this clonotype: At one end, the junction sequence differs from germline, possibly due to a read error. The chain couples TRBV6-2 or TRBV6-3 to TRBJ2-3, with no clear D. The CDR3 consists of 16 residues. Per germline, CDR1 MNHEY and CDR2 SVGEGT. The CDR3 DNA follows: TGTACCAGCAGTTACGAGGCCGAATGGTTCACAGATATGCAGTATTTT. Protein product: CTSSYEAEWFTDMQYF.

As regards this clonotype: The conserved phenylalanine or tryptophan is not found at the CDR3 terminus, so this likely reflects a read error. The DNA is left out, because the CDR3 cannot be placed on it with certainty; the CDR3 is given as TCRdb lists it. This chain connects TRBV13 to TRBJ2-7; the table calls TRBD2, which could not be checked here. Inclusive of both ends, the CDR3 amounts to 13 amino acids. The germline CDR1 and CDR2 sequences are PRHDT and FYEKMQ (reference sequence). The CDR3 protein is CASSTRDSNEQYS.

The chain has TRBV11-2 and TRBJ2-1; D gene unclear. Deletions cut 4 bases from V and 0 bases from J, with 19 bases between. Germline CDR1 reads SGHAT; CDR2 reads FQNNGV. This CDR3 comprises 18 residues. This chain's CDR3 is CASSWGWRSHISYNEQFF. DNA of the CDR3: TGTGCCAGCAGCTGGGGATGGCGGAGCCACATCTCCTACAATGAGCAGTTCTTC.

V and J are TRBV6-5 and TRBJ2-7, with no clear D. The CDR3 has 15 amino acids. Germline CDR1 MNHEY, CDR2 SVGAGI. Trimming left V 0 bases short and J 0 bases short, with 9 bases between. The CDR3 region is CASSYSSGSSYEQYF. The DNA for the CDR3 is TGTGCCAGCAGTTACTCGTCTGGATCCTCCTACGAGCAGTACTTC.

The genes are TRBV2 and TRBJ2-1, with D possibly matching TRBD2 (6 bases). The CDR3 length is 14 residues. From germline, CDR1 is SNHLY and CDR2 FYNNEI. V gave up 6 bases and J gave up 5 bases, with 14 bases separating them. CDR3 DNA: TGTGCCAGCAGAAAACGGGGGATTGACAATGAGCAGTTCTTC. Amino acids: CASRKRGIDNEQFF.

This clonotype is a singleton in its sample. The chain combines TRBV10-2 with TRBJ2-3, with D unresolved. The J call may be faulty, since TRBJ1-5 better matches the DNA end. The CDR3 is 15 residues long. CDR1 and CDR2 from the germline V gene are WSHSY and SAAADI. The chain's CDR3 is CASSEAGARADTQHF. CDR3 sequence (DNA): TGCGCCAGCAGTGAGGCAGGTGCCCGGGCAGATACGCAGCATTTT.

In this sample, this clonotype turned up a few times. The chain uses TRBV20-1 and TRBJ1-1; D is unresolved. Between the trimmed V and J ends, which lost 4 bases and 1 base, there was a span of 13 bases. This CDR3 has 14 residues. Looked up from germline, CDR1 is DFQATT and CDR2 is SNEGSKA (reference sequence). CDR3: CSAKCGESNTEAFF. The CDR3, as DNA: TGCAGTGCTAAGTGTGGGGAGTCGAACACTGAAGCTTTCTTT.

This rearrangement joins TRBV29-1 to TRBJ2-1; 7 bases are shared with TRBD1. Per the germline V gene, CDR1 is SQVTM and CDR2 is ANQGSEA. This CDR3 comprises 15 residues. After removal of 3 bases from V and 1 base from J, the junction contained 6 bases not matched to a gene. The chain's CDR3 is CSVDKGAGSYNEQFF. The CDR3 DNA reads as TGCAGCGTTGATAAGGGGGCAGGGTCCTACAATGAGCAGTTCTTC.